These T cell receptor beta chains were read from a single sample in a study of blood T cell repertoires in COVID-19. Generated by immunoSEQ multiplex PCR, the TCRdb table keeps only in-frame clones and is missing some. The sample lists some 260,000 clones; nearly 90% were seen once. Sequenced: peripheral blood. Every receptor here comes from a young man with active or convalescent COVID-19. Both conserved end residues are part of each CDR3. D genes are given only for firm matches. The size field is filled for only some rows; it gives once, few, many or a size class.

d_gene: TRBD1
v_gene: TRBV5-1
j_gene: TRBJ2-7
abundance: -
CDR3aa: CASKNPGQETYEQYF
CDR3nt: TGCGCCAGCAAAAATCCGGGACAGGAGACCTACGAGCAGTACTTC

d_gene: -
v_gene: TRBV7-2
j_gene: TRBJ2-1
abundance: -
CDR3aa: CASSLAGSVPSGEQFF
CDR3nt: TGTGCCAGCAGCTTAGCGGGGTCGGTGCCCAGCGGGGAGCAGTTCTTC

d_gene: TRBD1
v_gene: TRBV6-5
j_gene: TRBJ1-2
abundance: -
CDR3aa: CASKRTGLGYTF
CDR3nt: TGTGCCAGCAAACGGACAGGGCTTGGCTACACCTTC

d_gene: TRBD2
v_gene: TRBV6-1
j_gene: TRBJ2-2
abundance: -
CDR3aa: CASSERPGTRNTGELFF
CDR3nt: TGTGCCAGCAGTGAAAGACCAGGGACTAGAAACACCGGGGAGCTGTTTTTT

d_gene: -
v_gene: TRBV5-1
j_gene: TRBJ1-5
abundance: -
CDR3aa: CASSLAGGGQPQHF
CDR3nt: TGCGCCAGCAGCTTGGCTGGCGGGGGACAGCCCCAGCATTTT

d_gene: TRBD2
v_gene: TRBV7-9
j_gene: TRBJ2-5
abundance: -
CDR3aa: CASSLGLAVVETQYF
CDR3nt: TGTGCCAGCAGCTTAGGACTAGCGGTTGTCGAGACCCAGTACTTC

d_gene: -
v_gene: TRBV2
j_gene: TRBJ1-5
abundance: -
CDR3aa: CASSGGGEMSNQPQHF
CDR3nt: TGTGCCAGCAGTGGCGGGGGAGAGATGAGCAATCAGCCCCAGCATTTT

d_gene: TRBD2
v_gene: TRBV4-1
j_gene: TRBJ2-2
abundance: once
CDR3aa: CASSGGRTSNTGELFF
CDR3nt: TGCGCCAGCAGTGGAGGCAGGACTAGCAACACCGGGGAGCTGTTTTTT

d_gene: -
v_gene: TRBV19
j_gene: TRBJ2-3
abundance: once
CDR3aa: CASSILGRYSTDTQYF
CDR3nt: TGTGCCAGTAGTATCCTAGGGAGATATAGCACAGATACGCAGTATTTT

d_gene: TRBD1
v_gene: TRBV7-8
j_gene: TRBJ1-1
abundance: -
CDR3aa: CASSSGQGGWITEAFF
CDR3nt: TGTGCCAGCAGCTCAGGACAGGGCGGTTGGATAACTGAAGCTTTCTTT

d_gene: TRBD1
v_gene: TRBV2
j_gene: TRBJ1-5
abundance: -
CDR3aa: CASSPTGGSKPQHF
CDR3nt: TGTGCCAGCAGTCCGACAGGGGGCTCCAAGCCCCAGCATTTT

d_gene: -
v_gene: TRBV25-1
j_gene: TRBJ1-2
abundance: -
CDR3aa: CASSLGGGGYTF
CDR3nt: TGTGCCAGCTCACTGGGGGGAGGAGGCTACACCTTC

d_gene: TRBD2
v_gene: TRBV4-3
j_gene: TRBJ2-7
abundance: -
CDR3aa: CASSLSGTRNYEQYF
CDR3nt: TGCGCCAGCAGCCTTTCCGGGACTAGAAACTACGAGCAGTACTTC

d_gene: -
v_gene: TRBV12-3/TRBV12-4
j_gene: TRBJ2-7
abundance: once
CDR3aa: CASSSGLLYEQYF
CDR3nt: TGTGCCAGCAGTTCGGGTCTTCTCTACGAGCAGTACTTC

d_gene: -
v_gene: TRBV6-6
j_gene: TRBJ1-2
abundance: once
CDR3aa: CASRWGRDYGYTF
CDR3nt: TGTGCCAGCAGATGGGGCAGAGACTATGGCTACACCTTC

d_gene: -
v_gene: TRBV13
j_gene: TRBJ1-2
abundance: -
CDR3aa: CASSLGRAVRGHYGYTF
CDR3nt: TGTGCCAGCAGCTTAGGCCGAGCAGTGCGGGGGCACTATGGCTACACCTTC

d_gene: -
v_gene: TRBV12-3/TRBV12-4
j_gene: TRBJ2-3
abundance: -
CDR3aa: CASSRTADTQYF
CDR3nt: TGTGCCAGCAGTCGGACAGCGGATACGCAGTATTTT

d_gene: -
v_gene: TRBV5-1
j_gene: TRBJ1-3
abundance: -
CDR3aa: CASSLAGGNNGNTIYF
CDR3nt: TGCGCCAGCAGCTTGGCCGGGGGAAATAATGGAAACACCATATATTTT

d_gene: -
v_gene: TRBV7-9
j_gene: TRBJ2-3
abundance: -
CDR3aa: CASSTGGTDTQYF
CDR3nt: TGTGCCAGCAGCACTGGAGGCACAGATACGCAGTATTTT

d_gene: TRBD2
v_gene: TRBV27
j_gene: TRBJ2-1
abundance: -
CDR3aa: CASSTSGGFEQFF
CDR3nt: TGTGCCAGCAGTACTAGCGGGGGCTTTGAGCAGTTCTTC

d_gene: -
v_gene: TRBV7-2
j_gene: TRBJ1-5
abundance: once
CDR3aa: CASSFGGNQPQHF
CDR3nt: TGTGCCAGCAGCTTCGGGGGTAATCAGCCCCAGCATTTT

d_gene: -
v_gene: TRBV6-5
j_gene: TRBJ1-2
abundance: -
CDR3aa: CASRAGSNYGYTF
CDR3nt: TGTGCCAGCAGAGCAGGATCCAACTATGGCTACACCTTC

d_gene: -
v_gene: TRBV15
j_gene: TRBJ1-1
abundance: -
CDR3aa: CATSSRQSRTEAFF
CDR3nt: TGTGCCACCAGCAGCCGACAGTCCCGCACTGAAGCTTTCTTT

d_gene: TRBD1
v_gene: TRBV27
j_gene: TRBJ2-1
abundance: few
CDR3aa: CASSLGVAGGRNEQFF
CDR3nt: TGTGCCAGCAGTTTAGGGGTGGCAGGGGGCCGCAATGAGCAGTTCTTC

d_gene: -
v_gene: TRBV29-1
j_gene: TRBJ1-2
abundance: once
CDR3aa: CSAITLNYGYTF
CDR3nt: TGCAGCGCCATAACTCTTAACTATGGCTACACCTTC

d_gene: -
v_gene: TRBV5-6
j_gene: TRBJ1-3
abundance: -
CDR3aa: CASSLDPGVSGNTIYF
CDR3nt: TGTGCCAGCAGCTTGGATCCGGGGGTCTCTGGAAACACCATATATTTT

d_gene: -
v_gene: TRBV15
j_gene: TRBJ1-5
abundance: -
CDR3aa: CATSGQNQPQHF
CDR3nt: TGTGCCACCAGCGGGCAAAATCAGCCCCAGCATTTT

d_gene: -
v_gene: TRBV9
j_gene: TRBJ2-7
abundance: -
CDR3aa: CASSVGAGANYEQYF
CDR3nt: TGTGCCAGCAGCGTAGGAGCAGGGGCCAACTACGAGCAGTACTTC

d_gene: TRBD1
v_gene: TRBV4-2
j_gene: TRBJ2-3
abundance: once
CDR3aa: CASSQDPTGGTDTQYF
CDR3nt: TGTGCCAGCAGCCAAGATCCGACAGGGGGCACAGATACGCAGTATTTT

d_gene: -
v_gene: TRBV24-1
j_gene: TRBJ2-1
abundance: -
CDR3aa: CATSDPGQSYNEQFF
CDR3nt: TGTGCCACCAGTGATCCAGGACAGTCCTACAATGAGCAGTTCTTC

d_gene: TRBD2
v_gene: TRBV6-6
j_gene: TRBJ2-1
abundance: -
CDR3aa: CASKDGGAFGEQFF
CDR3nt: TGTGCCAGCAAGGACGGGGGGGCCTTTGGTGAGCAGTTCTTC

d_gene: -
v_gene: TRBV28
j_gene: TRBJ1-2
abundance: -
CDR3aa: CASSLRGGGYGYTF
CDR3nt: TGTGCCAGCAGTTTACGCGGGGGTGGCTATGGCTACACCTTC

d_gene: TRBD1
v_gene: TRBV29-1
j_gene: TRBJ1-1
abundance: once
CDR3aa: CSVLRRGDSTEAFF
CDR3nt: TGCAGCGTTTTACGCAGGGGGGATAGCACTGAAGCTTTCTTT

d_gene: TRBD1
v_gene: TRBV7-3
j_gene: TRBJ1-1
abundance: -
CDR3aa: CASRRTGGSGTEAFF
CDR3nt: TGTGCCAGCAGGAGGACAGGGGGTTCAGGAACTGAAGCTTTCTTT

d_gene: -
v_gene: TRBV24-1
j_gene: TRBJ1-2
abundance: -
CDR3aa: CATSDPTAANYGYTF
CDR3nt: TGTGCCACCAGTGACCCCACGGCGGCTAACTATGGCTACACCTTC

d_gene: -
v_gene: TRBV6-5
j_gene: TRBJ1-3
abundance: -
CDR3aa: CASSYSGSSGNTIYF
CDR3nt: TGTGCCAGCAGTTACTCGGGGAGCTCTGGAAACACCATATATTTT

d_gene: TRBD1
v_gene: TRBV7-3
j_gene: TRBJ1-5
abundance: -
CDR3aa: CASSSTGGGQPQHF
CDR3nt: TGTGCCAGCAGCTCGACAGGGGGCGGTCAGCCCCAGCATTTT

d_gene: TRBD1
v_gene: TRBV7-3
j_gene: TRBJ2-1
abundance: -
CDR3aa: CASSLNSPTGVNEQFF
CDR3nt: TGTGCCAGCAGCTTAAATTCCCCGACAGGGGTCAATGAGCAGTTCTTC

d_gene: TRBD2
v_gene: TRBV7-9
j_gene: TRBJ2-1
abundance: -
CDR3aa: CASRGTSGIYEQFF
CDR3nt: TGTGCCAGCAGGGGGACTAGCGGGATATATGAGCAGTTCTTC

d_gene: TRBD2
v_gene: TRBV27
j_gene: TRBJ2-7
abundance: -
CDR3aa: CARLRHAGTSGLSYEQYF
CDR3nt: TGTGCCCGCCTCCGACATGCCGGGACTAGCGGTCTATCCTACGAGCAGTACTTC

d_gene: -
v_gene: TRBV7-2
j_gene: TRBJ1-1
abundance: -
CDR3aa: CASSLSYTEAFF
CDR3nt: TGTGCCAGCAGCCTTTCCTACACTGAAGCTTTCTTT

d_gene: TRBD2
v_gene: TRBV9
j_gene: TRBJ2-1
abundance: -
CDR3aa: CASSTGSSGGYNEQFF
CDR3nt: TGTGCCAGCAGCACCGGGTCTAGCGGGGGATACAATGAGCAGTTCTTC